The rows below give T cell receptor beta chains drawn from one sample of a study of long-term antiretroviral therapy in people with HIV. Libraries were prepared by immunoSEQ multiplex PCR; TCRdb keeps only in-frame clonotypes and omits some of them. The sample shows about 40,000 clones, approximately 89% of them seen only once. The sequencing used unsorted PBMCs, collected 0.1 years before starting antiretroviral therapy. The receptors shown here come from a woman aged 50 to 65 with HIV. Each CDR3 is given with its conserved first and last residue. Fields, in order: J gene, V gene, clone size, D gene, CDR3 protein, CDR3 DNA. A D gene is named only where the DNA matches it firmly. Some rows mark clone size as missing; the rest say once, few, many or name a class of expanded clone.

>TRBJ1-1|TRBV19|-|TRBD1
CASSPVEGAKGGHWNTEAFF
TGTGCCAGTAGCCCCGTGGAGGGGGCCAAGGGAGGGCACTGGAACACTGAAGCTTTCTTT
>TRBJ1-3|TRBV2|-|-
CASSEKGGAISGNTIYF
TGTGCCAGCAGTGAAAAGGGGGGTGCTATCTCTGGAAACACCATATATTTT
>TRBJ1-1|TRBV7-8|-|-
CASSLGTGQGGEAFF
TGTGCCAGCAGCTTAGGAACGGGGCAGGGTGGTGAAGCTTTCTTT
>TRBJ2-7|TRBV19|-|-
CASSDRPYEQYF
TGTGCCAGCTCGGACCGGCCCTACGAGCAGTACTTC
>TRBJ2-2|TRBV27|-|-
CASSLRVTTLTGELFF
TGTGCCAGCAGTTTAAGGGTTACTACCCTCACCGGGGAGCTGTTTTTT
>TRBJ1-2|TRBV15|-|-
CATSRDRLGGGYTF
TGTGCCACCAGCAGAGATCGATTGGGCGGGGGCTACACCTTC
>TRBJ2-5|TRBV7-6|-|-
CASSFMGKETQYF
TGTGCCAGCAGCTTTATGGGGAAGGAGACCCAGTACTTC
>TRBJ1-2|TRBV2|-|TRBD1
CASSPDRELYGYTF
TGTGCCAGCAGCCCGGACAGGGAACTCTATGGCTACACCTTC
>TRBJ2-7|TRBV6-6|-|TRBD2
CASSPGGGTMNEQYF
TGTGCCAGCAGTCCCGGGGGGGGGACCATGAACGAGCAGTACTTC
>TRBJ2-3|TRBV6-4|-|-
CASRFSDTQYF
TGTGCCAGTCGGTTTTCAGATACGCAGTATTTT
>TRBJ2-1|TRBV20-1|-|-
CSARDQDEQFF
TGCAGTGCTAGAGATCAAGATGAGCAGTTCTTC
>TRBJ2-2|TRBV7-3|once|-
CASRSGNTGELFF
TGTGCCAGCAGGTCCGGGAACACCGGGGAGCTGTTTTTT
>TRBJ1-5|TRBV6-1|once|TRBD1
CASSVEQGASSGTQHF
TGTGCCAGCAGTGTAGAGCAGGGGGCTTCAAGCGGGACCCAGCATTTT
>TRBJ1-1|TRBV5-1|-|TRBD1
CASSLGVWTGGRWTEAFF
TGCGCCAGCAGCTTGGGGGTTTGGACAGGGGGCAGGTGGACTGAAGCTTTCTTT
>TRBJ1-6|TRBV6-1|few|TRBD1
CASLQGADSPLHF
TGTGCCAGCCTACAGGGGGCCGATTCACCCCTCCACTTT
>TRBJ1-1|TRBV19|-|-
CATAIRGGAAEAFF
TGTGCCACCGCCATCCGGGGGGGTGCGGCTGAAGCTTTCTTT
>TRBJ1-6|TRBV10-1|-|-
CASSESNDSPLHF
TGCGCCAGCAGTGAGTCGAATGATTCACCCCTCCACTTT
>TRBJ1-6|TRBV7-2|-|TRBD1
CASSFGQGGNSPLHF
TGTGCCAGCAGCTTCGGACAGGGGGGGAATTCACCCCTCCACTTT
>TRBJ2-7|TRBV5-5|-|TRBD1
CASSLDIGTGFFEQYF
TGTGCCAGCAGCTTGGATATCGGGACAGGGTTTTTCGAGCAGTACTTC
>TRBJ2-3|TRBV7-3|-|-
CASSSLRGKTDTQYF
TGTGCCAGCAGCTCTCTTAGGGGCAAGACAGATACGCAGTATTTT
>TRBJ1-1|TRBV2|-|TRBD1
CASSFSGGWTEAFF
TGTGCCAGCAGTTTCTCAGGGGGATGGACTGAAGCTTTCTTT
>TRBJ2-1|TRBV18|-|-
CASSPPTGTNEQFF
TGTGCCAGCTCACCACCGACGGGGACAAATGAGCAGTTCTTC
>TRBJ1-1|TRBV12-5|few|TRBD1
CASGLVVLQGWDTEAFF
TGTGCTAGTGGTTTGGTCGTGCTACAGGGGTGGGACACTGAAGCTTTCTTT
>TRBJ2-7|TRBV6-1|-|-
CASSVGSIYEQCF
TGTGCCAGCAGCGTTGGAAGCATCTACGAGCAGTGCTTC
>TRBJ2-3|TRBV10-3|-|TRBD1
CAIRGDRDTDTQYF
TGTGCCATCAGAGGAGACAGGGACACAGATACGCAGTATTTT
>TRBJ1-2|TRBV15|-|-
CATSRVRMVGGYTF
TGTGCCACCAGCAGAGTTAGGATGGTCGGAGGCTACACCTTC
>TRBJ2-1|TRBV27|-|-
CATADGRNEQFF
TGTGCCACCGCCGACGGTCGAAATGAGCAGTTCTTC
>TRBJ2-7|TRBV5-6|-|-
CASSSTHRQGGEQYF
TGTGCCAGCAGCTCCACTCATAGACAGGGAGGCGAGCAGTACTTC
>TRBJ2-7|TRBV2|-|TRBD2
CASSVTLAANEQYF
TGTGCCAGCAGTGTTACGCTAGCGGCAAACGAGCAGTACTTC
>TRBJ2-1|TRBV6-5|-|TRBD1
CASRAGTGVNEQFF
TGTGCCAGCAGAGCCGGGACAGGGGTGAATGAGCAGTTCTTC
>TRBJ1-1|TRBV4-1|-|-
CASSLSFARTAGDTEAFF
TGCGCCAGCAGCCTTTCCTTCGCTCGGACAGCCGGGGACACTGAAGCTTTCTTT
>TRBJ1-4|TRBV5-1|-|-
CASSRDRPETNEKLFF
TGCGCCAGCAGCCGTGACAGGCCGGAGACTAATGAAAAACTGTTTTTT
>TRBJ2-7|TRBV5-1|-|TRBD1
CASSWEGGASYEQYF
TGCGCCAGCAGTTGGGAAGGGGGCGCCTCCTACGAGCAGTACTTC
>TRBJ1-1|TRBV9|few|-
CASSLAGQNTEAFF
TGTGCCAGCAGCCTCGCGGGACAGAACACTGAAGCTTTCTTT
>TRBJ1-5|TRBV4-3|-|-
CASSQDRGPGQPQHF
TGCGCCAGCAGCCAAGATCGGGGTCCAGGTCAGCCCCAGCATTTT
>TRBJ2-3|TRBV13|-|-
CASSAGPPNTQYF
TGTGCCAGCAGCGCGGGACCTCCTAATACGCAGTATTTT
>TRBJ1-5|TRBV5-8|-|TRBD1
CASSRGQGQPQHF
TGTGCCAGCAGCCGGGGACAGGGCCAGCCCCAGCATTTT
>TRBJ2-7|TRBV19|-|TRBD1
CASSIQPGQGLQYF
TGTGCCAGTAGTATCCAACCGGGACAGGGGCTTCAGTACTTC
>TRBJ2-1|TRBV9|-|-
CASSPSRGGPPDEQFF
TGTGCCAGCAGCCCATCGAGGGGGGGGCCCCCGGATGAGCAGTTCTTC
>TRBJ2-1|TRBV7-9|-|-
CASSLVPWITNEQFF
TGTGCCAGCAGCTTAGTACCTTGGATTACCAATGAGCAGTTCTTC
>TRBJ1-6|TRBV5-4|few|-
CASSRGGDSPLHF
TGTGCCAGCAGTCGAGGGGGGGATTCACCCCTCCACTTT
>TRBJ1-3|TRBV2|-|-
CASSLGGNTIYF
TGTGCCAGCAGCCTGGGAGGAAACACCATATATTTT
>TRBJ1-1|TRBV27|-|TRBD1
CASSNRGFGLTEAFF
TGTGCCAGCAGCAACAGGGGGTTTGGTCTAACTGAAGCTTTCTTT
>TRBJ2-5|TRBV7-9|once|-
CASSGEEGSPQETQYF
TGTGCCAGCAGCGGCGAGGAGGGGTCACCGCAAGAGACCCAGTACTTC
>TRBJ2-2|TRBV13|-|-
CASSLIAGELFF
TGTGCCAGCAGCTTAATAGCCGGGGAGCTGTTTTTT
>TRBJ1-4|TRBV27|few|TRBD1
CASSLTGAEGEKLFF
TGTGCCAGCAGTTTAACAGGGGCGGAGGGGGAAAAACTGTTTTTT